This paragraph covers one TCR beta chain sequence. With a much larger clone just one base away, this may be a read error. This entry comes from a study of metastatic and nonmetastatic thyroid tumors. TCRdb re-called clones via MiXCR from the PCR reads. Of under 95,000 clones in the sample, roughly an eighth were seen once. No patient received treatment before thyroid surgery. The CDR3 is 16 amino acids. The germline V gene encodes CDR1 MDHEN and CDR2 SYDVKM. The sample comprised blood. The TCR was taken from a female donor with papillary thyroid cancer or a benign thyroid nodule (not recorded which). Some clones in this sample may be carry-over from other donors' samples. The J gene is TRBJ2-1, the V gene TRBV28, with 8 nucleotides matching TRBD1. The CDR3 sequence: CTSSLYRDRRYNEQFF. The CDR3 nucleotides read TGTACCAGCAGTTTATACCGGGACAGGAGATACAATGAGCAGTTCTTC.